One and the same sample provided the 13 T cell receptor beta chains below, sequenced in a study of CD8 T cells in ankylosing spondylitis. Study-wide points: Characteristic of ankylosing spondylitis blood, it appeared, was a TCR beta motif comprising eight highly homologous variants.

The antigens these receptors bind are not known. Each CDR3 protein gets one entry after TCRdb re-called the 5' RACE reads with MiXCR. The repertoire holds about 700,000 distinct CDR3 sequences, with 15% to 20% as singletons. Sequencing used blood, either unsorted or a sorted T cell fraction (not recorded which). The receptor source for this set is a male donor with ankylosing spondylitis.

The chain is built from TRBV20-1 and TRBJ2-2; 10 nucleotides match TRBD2. Germline CDR1 DFQATT, CDR2 SNEGSKA (reference sequence). The J segment lost 1 base and the V segment lost 1 base, leaving 9 bases of the junction unmatched. This CDR3 region has 18 residues. In DNA form, the CDR3 reads TGCAGTGCTAGAGGGGGTAGCGGGGGGCCGGGGAACACCGGGGAGCTGTTTTTT. This translates into CSARGGSGGPGNTGELFF.

The V gene is TRBV20-1, the J gene TRBJ1-1; weak D call: TRBD1 (5 bases). This CDR3 contains 12 residues. V lost 6 bases to trimming and J lost 4 bases, with 12 bases between them. The germline CDR1 and CDR2 sequences are DFQATT and SNEGSKA (reference sequence). The CDR3 DNA reads as TGCAGTGCCCCACGGGGGGGCACTGAAGCTTTCTTT. Amino acids: CSAPRGGTEAFF.

The genes are TRBV7-2 and TRBJ2-3; D possibly corresponds to TRBD2 (6 bases). The germline gives CDR1 SGHTA, CDR2 FQGNSA. The CDR3 has 14 residues. V was clipped by 1 base and J by 6 bases, with 11 bases between them. Here the CDR3 DNA reads TGTGCCAGCAGCTTAGGCGGGGTGAGGGATACGCAGTATTTT. Residues: CASSLGGVRDTQYF.

On this clonotype: This may arise from a read error, as a much more abundant clone is one base away. J is TRBJ1-1 and V is TRBV12-3 or TRBV12-4, with 7 bases lining up with TRBD1. This CDR3 has 14 residues. The CDR3 DNA is TGTGCCAGTGCCCCAAAGGCAGGGGGGACTGAAGCTTACTTT. Its protein product is CASAPKAGGTEAYF.

This sequence joins TRBV10-3 and TRBJ1-6, with D possibly being TRBD1 (5 bases). The germline V gene has CDR1 ENHRY and CDR2 SYGVKD. This CDR3 is built from 14 residues. Trimming stripped 2 bases from V and 10 bases from J, with 12 bases between. CDR3 residues: CAISEGRVDSPLHF. The DNA of the CDR3 is TGTGCCATCAGTGAGGGCAGGGTCGACTCACCCCTCCACTTT.

This sequence joins TRBV7-9 and TRBJ2-7; possibly TRBD2 for D (5 bases). This CDR3 is built from 14 residues. Germline lookup yields CDR1 SEHNR and CDR2 FQNEAQ (reference sequence). Between the trimmed V and J ends, which lost 5 bases and 4 bases, there was a span of 15 bases. This CDR3 is CASSLPWTPYEQYF. In DNA form, the CDR3 reads TGTGCCAGCAGCCTCCCGTGGACTCCATACGAGCAGTACTTC.

The chain employs TRBV3-1 and TRBJ2-1; D gene uncertain. Per the germline V gene, CDR1 is LGHDT and CDR2 is YNNKEL (reference sequence). The CDR3 is made up of 14 amino acids. Trimming stripped 0 bases from V and 6 bases from J, with 9 bases between. The CDR3 DNA reads as TGTGCCAGCAGCCAAGATATAGGGTTCAATGAGCAGTTCTTC. It translates to CASSQDIGFNEQFF.

The table lists this clonotype with a few counts. The chain employs TRBV29-1 and TRBJ2-7; no firm D call. From germline, CDR1 is SQVTM and CDR2 ANQGSEA. The CDR3 covers 12 residues. V was trimmed by 5 bases and J by 1 base, leaving 9 bases between them. CDR3 region: CSVQSDSYEQYF. CDR3 nucleotides: TGCAGCGTTCAGTCTGATTCCTACGAGCAGTACTTC.

The CDR3 loop reads CASSQGRLAGGQETQYF. CDR3 bases: TGTGCCAGCAGCCAAGGTCGGCTAGCGGGGGGGCAGGAGACCCAGTACTTC. V usage is TRBV3-1 and J usage is TRBJ2-5; 12 nucleotides align to TRBD2. After removal of 1 base from V and 5 bases from J, the junction contained 8 bases not matched to a gene. Germline CDR1 reads LGHDT; CDR2 reads YNNKEL (reference sequence). This CDR3 has 17 amino acids.

This clonotype was recorded a few times. This chain joins TRBV18 and TRBJ1-3; 9 bases match TRBD1. Per germline, CDR1 KGHSH and CDR2 LQKENI. This CDR3 region has 14 residues. V gave up 8 bases and J gave up 4 bases; unmatched junction bases: 6. The DNA of the CDR3 is TGTGCCAGCACCCCGGGACAGGGAGGAAACACCATATATTTT. Its protein is CASTPGQGGNTIYF.

The chain carries TRBV5-1 and TRBJ2-1, with TRBD2 matching over 10 bases. The CDR3 length is 17 residues. Germline V gives CDR1 SGHRS, CDR2 YFSETQ. The J segment lost 0 bases and the V segment lost 2 bases, leaving 5 bases of the junction unmatched. CDR3 coding DNA: TGCGCCAGCAGCTTTTGGAGCGGGGGGGGCTCCTACAATGAGCAGTTCTTC. Amino acids: CASSFWSGGGSYNEQFF.

The J gene is TRBJ1-2, the V gene TRBV12-3 or TRBV12-4; D gene uncertain. This CDR3 spans 15 amino acids. V dropped 7 bases and J dropped 4 bases, with 19 bases sitting between them. CDR3 nucleotides: TGTGCCAGCACCCTGCAGGCGGTTGGAGGCTATGGCTACACCTTC. Its protein product is CASTLQAVGGYGYTF.

The chain couples TRBV14 to TRBJ1-4, with 7 nucleotides matching TRBD1. V shed 4 bases and J 4 bases; nucleotides not matched to a gene: 18. The CDR3 is 19 residues long. In germline, CDR1 is SGHDN, CDR2 FVKESK. The chain's CDR3 is CASSLINWRGLEDNEKLFF. The DNA of the CDR3 is TGTGCCAGCAGCCTTATAAACTGGAGGGGGCTAGAAGATAATGAAAAACTGTTTTTT.